Below, one TCR beta chain is given with its context. What it binds is not known. This sample stems from a study of T cell responses to AZD1222 COVID-19 vaccine. The wider study: Pooling covered second doses at about 4 or about 12 weeks. Study-level findings and limits: Repertoire sampling occurred only after the peak T cell response. Dominant CD4 TCR responses targeted spike regions 160-218 and 743-854. It should be noted that donors were predominantly white British and more often female, and clonal diversity was possibly underestimated.

TCRdb keeps only in-frame clones here, not all; method: immunoSEQ multiplex PCR. The sample records over 50,000 clones, 80% to 90% being singletons. The source is an adult in good health. The sample was peripheral blood, taken on day 0 of AZD1222 vaccination.

The CDR3 sequence: CASSRHVGLGEAFF. Written as DNA, the CDR3 is TGTGCCAGCAGCCGACATGTCGGGCTCGGTGAAGCTTTCTTT. The chain carries TRBV28 and TRBJ1-1; D is undetermined. The CDR3 contains 14 residues. The V and J ends lost 6 bases and 7 bases respectively, with 18 bases between them. The germline gives CDR1 MDHEN, CDR2 SYDVKM.